This TCR beta chain was sequenced during a study of blood T cell repertoires in COVID-19. Study-wide context: Specimens from acute and convalescent COVID-19 originated in the United States, Italy and Spain.

Germline lookup yields CDR1 SGHDN and CDR2 FVKESK. This CDR3 is built from 14 residues. Deletions cut 0 bases from V and 6 bases from J, with 8 bases between. Under the authors' procedure: Cell counts per sample came from amplifying reference gene primers. Sequencing used immunoSEQ multiplex PCR; TCRdb keeps in-frame clones, though not all of them. V, J and clone size reflect that table, while D and trimming were determined from the DNA. The repertoire holds about 180,000 clones, with about three quarters as singletons. The receptor was derived from a woman at least 80 years old with COVID-19, enrolled during active disease. This chain joins TRBV14 and TRBJ2-2; D is uncertain. Material: peripheral blood. CDR3 protein: CASSQDQVAGELFF. The CDR3 DNA is TGTGCCAGCAGCCAAGATCAGGTAGCCGGGGAGCTGTTTTTT.